This T cell receptor (beta chain) is drawn from a study of T-cell reconstitution after alpha-beta-depleted transplantation in children. V shed 5 bases and J 6 bases; nucleotides not matched to a gene: 10. In germline, CDR1 is SEHNR, CDR2 FQNEAQ (reference sequence). The CDR3 is 15 amino acids. A library of TCRbeta sequences, prepared with unique molecular identifiers, was generated. MiXCR, applied by TCRdb to the PCR reads, yields one record per CDR3 protein. The data show 250,000 or so distinct CDR3 sequences, roughly a quarter seen once. The V and J genes are TRBV7-9 and TRBJ2-1, with 7 positions matching TRBD2. The specimen comprised PBMCs, mostly from graft donor cells, sampled 360 days after TCRalphabeta/CD19-depleted stem cell transplant. The sequence came from a female patient between 2 and 10 years old who had a stem cell transplant for congenital amegakaryocytic thrombocytopenia, so the T cells may come from the graft donor. The CDR3 loop is CASSPGGRFLNEQFF. CDR3 coding DNA: TGTGCCAGCAGCCCGGGGGGTCGGTTCCTCAATGAGCAGTTCTTC.